The present entry profiles one T cell receptor (beta chain) with its context. Sequenced by immunoSEQ multiplex PCR; TCRdb stores in-frame clones only, minus some. The top ten clones hold 10% to 15% of a sample with 150,000 to 250,000 clones, 65% to 90% of them seen once. These data come from a study of blood T cell repertoires in COVID-19. Overall study context: The origin of the acute and convalescent COVID-19 samples was the United States, Italy and Spain. The analysed material was cDNA or gDNA that came from T cells, B-cell-depleted T cells, or PBMCs.

The V gene's germline CDR1 is SGDLS and CDR2 YYNGEE. The length of the CDR3 is 15 residues. V lost 3 bases to trimming and J lost 3 bases; unmatched junction nucleotides: 5. The specimen was PBMCs or T cells enriched from blood (not recorded which). This clonotype originated in a man aged 40-50 years who had recovered from COVID-19. The chain employs TRBV9 and TRBJ2-3; 9 positions match TRBD2. The CDR3 is CASSAGGRATDTQYF. The CDR3 bases are TGTGCCAGCAGCGCGGGCGGGAGGGCGACAGATACGCAGTATTTT. Using reference TRBV9 and TRBJ2-3 for the parts outside the CDR3, the full variable domain is DSGVTQTPKHLITATGQRVTLRCSPRSGDLSVYWYQQSLDQGLQFLIQYYNGEERAKGNILERFSAQQFPDLHSELNLSSLELGDSALYFCASSAGGRATDTQYFGPGTRLTVL.